This T cell receptor beta chain was identified during a study of regulatory T cells in long-lasting Graves disease. Concerning this clonotype itself: Its target is unknown.

Construction of the TCR beta libraries employed iRepertoire HTBI primers in conjunction with Arm-PCR of CDR3 regions. Using its own MiXCR run on the multiplex PCR reads, TCRdb lists one record per CDR3 protein. The table lists a few hundred thousand distinct CDR3 sequences, about 16% of them singletons. The study, taken as a whole, reports: Persistent disease samples used TRBV28, TRBJ1-2 and TRBJ2-5 preferentially. Persistent patients shared 2,500 to 3,000 public clonotypes among themselves. Newly diagnosed patients shared fewer, at more than 750.

Time point specified: newly diagnosed GD, antithyroid drugs for less than 3 months. The TCR library was made from RNA extracted from PBMCs. Patients with Graves' disease were diagnosed by American Thyroid Association guidelines. V lost 5 bases to trimming and J lost 4 bases, with 13 bases between them. The CDR3 totals 14 residues. Germline assignment: CDR1 MNHNS and CDR2 SASEGT. The sample also formed part of further work on T cells in Graves' hyperthyroidism and ophthalmopathy. That paper notes: Also found in blood were most expanded thyroid clonotypes above 0.001.

The chain employs TRBV6-1 and TRBJ2-3, with D possibly matching TRBD2 (6 bases). The TCR comes from a woman aged 18-30 years with Graves disease. Sample: peripheral blood mononuclear cells (PBMCs), taken at new diagnosis, from a patient treated with antithyroid drugs. The CDR3 DNA is TGTGCCAGCAGTACCCAGGGAGGAGCAGATACGCAGTATTTT. This codes for CASSTQGGADTQYF.